Listed here is a single TCR beta chain. The data were obtained in a study of blood T cell repertoires in COVID-19. Overall study: The study drew acute and convalescent COVID-19 samples from the United States, Italy and Spain. PBMCs, B-cell-depleted T cells, or T cells were the source of the cDNA or gDNA that made up the material.

As handled by the study authors: Amplification with reference gene primers provided the estimates of nucleated cell counts. Repertoires were generated with immunoSEQ multiplex PCR, while TCRdb's copy carries only in-frame clones and drops some. The V and J calls and clone size are taken from that table; D and trimming were inferred from the DNA. The table includes 450,000 to 500,000 clones, 80% to 90% detected once. The V and J ends lost 0 bases and 2 bases, in that order; junction bases with no gene match: 10. The CDR3 has 18 residues. CDR1 and CDR2 from the germline V gene are MNHEY and SVGEGT. The sequencing sample was made of peripheral blood. The rearrangement links TRBV6-2 or TRBV6-3 to TRBJ1-5; TRBD1 matches at 7 bases. The TCR originated in a human donor in a cohort sampled during active COVID-19. Here the CDR3 DNA reads TGTGCCAGCAGTTACTCGACCCAGGGGGTCCGCGGCAATCAGCCCCAGCATTTT. This codes for CASSYSTQGVRGNQPQHF.